The clone carrying this TCR beta chain showed up just a few times. The germline CDR1 and CDR2 sequences are MNHNS and SASEGT. The length of the CDR3 is 16 residues. With a J-beta primer mix and a sample-barcoded 5' primer, a second PCR ran about 7 to 12 cycles. TCRdb itself ran the 5' RACE reads through MiXCR, one entry per CDR3 protein. The table has some 710,000 distinct CDR3 sequences, approximately 22% seen once. These data come from a study of blood T cells in healthy people across ages. Sequenced input: blood. The V gene is TRBV6-1, the J gene TRBJ2-7, with D perhaps being TRBD1 or TRBD2 (5 bases each). The DNA matches TRBJ2-1 better at its end, which makes the J call doubtful. The clonotype was recovered from a man aged 70-80 years in good health. This CDR3 is CASRSTRGGLQYEQFF. DNA of the CDR3: TGTGCCAGCAGGTCAACTAGGGGTGGCCTACAATATGAGCAGTTCTTC.